This TCR beta chain was recorded in a study of identifying expanded T cells in peripheral blood. Germline CDR1 and CDR2: LNHDA and SQIVND (reference sequence). After removal of 5 bases from V and 5 bases from J, the junction contained 28 bases not matched to a gene. This CDR3 has 21 amino acids. The table came from immunoSEQ multiplex PCR; TCRdb's copy has only in-frame clones and leaves some out. Of some 81,000 clones listed, 80% to 90% are singletons. This chain uses TRBV19 with TRBJ1-1; 8 nucleotides line up with TRBD1. The clonotype originates from a person aged 18 to 75 in good health. Sequencing input: blood. The CDR3 nucleotides are TGTGCCAGTAGTGGACAGGGCAACTTACCCACCCTACCCATAAAGCCGACTGAAGCTTTCTTT. Translated: CASSGQGNLPTLPIKPTEAFF.